This T cell receptor beta chain comes out of a study of blood T cell repertoires in COVID-19. Looking at the study overall: The samples span acute and convalescent COVID-19 from the United States, Italy and Spain.

Germline loops: CDR1 MDHEN, CDR2 SYDVKM. The CDR3 contains 15 residues. Trimming cost V 2 bases and J 5 bases, with 15 bases left between them. Authors' analysis steps: Amplification of reference gene primers was used by the study to estimate nucleated cell counts. Assay: immunoSEQ multiplex PCR; the TCRdb copy retains only in-frame clones and omits some. V and J calls plus clone size are reproduced from that table; the DNA served to infer D and trimming. The table has 150,000 to 200,000 clones, approximately 84% seen once. The genes are TRBV28 and TRBJ1-1, with D hard to call. The receptor's source is a human donor with acute COVID-19. The donor label of this sample is uncertain. Sequencing was done on a sample of PBMCs or T cells enriched from blood (not recorded which). As DNA, the CDR3 is TGTGCCAGCAGTTTACAGCGGGCCGGAAAAACTGAAGCTTTCTTT. It yields the protein CASSLQRAGKTEAFF.